This T cell receptor (beta chain) was identified during a study of T cells after yellow fever vaccination. Whole-study results and caveats: Post-booster repertoires contained most primary-vaccination clones again (96% CD4, 88% CD8). Abundant contaminating clonotypes from the bulk population could appear in FACS-sorted repertoires.

This CDR3 has 13 amino acids. In making TCR cDNA, 5'RACE template switching added a universal primer site and UMIs to it. TCRdb itself ran the 5' RACE reads through MiXCR, one entry per CDR3 protein. Among around 590,000 distinct CDR3 sequences listed, over 9% were seen once. This clonotype has more than one count but fewer than ten. Its target is not known. The source of this sequence is a man aged 30 to 39 who received the YFV17D yellow fever vaccine. The V and J genes are TRBV21-1 and TRBJ2-7; the table's D call TRBD1 went unverified against the DNA. TRBV21-1 is an annotated pseudogene. The source material was PBMCs, sampled on the day of the yellow fever booster vaccination. CDR3 protein: CARASGFSYEQYF. DNA for the CDR3: TGTGCCAGAGCCTCGGGATTCTCCTACGAGCAGTACTTC.